Each of the 24 T cell receptor beta chains below was sequenced from the same sample in a study of CD8 T cells in Susac syndrome. The RNA, about 0.5 to 1 ug, was put through reverse transcription using random hexamers. TCRdb used MiXCR to reprocess the immunoSEQ multiplex PCR reads, holding one entry per CDR3 protein. The sample has approximately 83,000 distinct CDR3 sequences, nearly 95% seen once; the top ten hold approximately 0.94%. Sequencing was carried out using CD8+ T cells from PBMCs. The source of these receptors is a human donor with Susac syndrome.

The J gene is TRBJ2-1, the V gene TRBV4-3, with TRBD2 matching 10 bases. Germline loops: CDR1 LGHNA, CDR2 YSLEER. This CDR3 is built from 16 residues. V lost 0 bases and J lost 8; bases outside the gene matches: 7. The CDR3 here is CASSQDGTSEIDEQFF. The CDR3 region has the DNA TGCGCCAGCAGCCAAGATGGGACTAGCGAGATAGATGAGCAGTTCTTC.

This sequence joins TRBV7-9 and TRBJ1-4, with D maybe TRBD1 (5 bases). Trimming cost V 8 bases and J 4 bases, with 14 bases left between them. The CDR3 extends over 14 amino acids. The germline CDR1 and CDR2 sequences are SEHNR and FQNEAQ (reference sequence). CDR3 in amino acids: CASGGGAFNEKLFF. The DNA for the CDR3 is TGTGCCAGCGGGGGTGGGGCCTTTAATGAAAAACTGTTTTTT.

This rearrangement joins TRBV28 to TRBJ2-7; TRBD2 matches 8 bases. J was trimmed by 2 bases and V by 2 bases; bases with no gene match: 11. This CDR3 has 17 residues. The germline V gene has CDR1 MDHEN and CDR2 SYDVKM. The CDR3 spells CASSLLPGDSGTYEQYF. The CDR3 DNA reads TGTGCCAGCAGTTTACTCCCAGGGGATAGCGGGACCTACGAGCAGTACTTC.

The chain carries TRBV7-3 and TRBJ2-1, with a tentative D call TRBD2 (6 bases). The CDR3 loop spans 15 amino acids. The germline V gene encodes CDR1 SGHTA and CDR2 FQGTGA. The ends were cut back, 4 bases at V and 4 bases at J, with 14 bases in the middle. The CDR3 sequence is CASSSGRGTYNEQFF. The CDR3 DNA reads as TGTGCCAGCAGCTCCGGGAGAGGAACTTACAATGAGCAGTTCTTC.

The chain uses TRBV9 and TRBJ2-3, with a possible D match to TRBD1 (6 bases). Trimming pared 3 bases from V and 5 bases from J, leaving 7 bases between. Germline loops: CDR1 SGDLS, CDR2 YYNGEE. CDR3 length: 12 amino acids. The CDR3 region has the DNA TGTGCCAGCAGCGCACAGGGAGATACGCAGTATTTT. Amino acid sequence: CASSAQGDTQYF.

The CDR3 loop reads CASSPFYLTEDTGELFF. The CDR3 DNA sequence: TGCGCCAGCAGCCCCTTCTACTTGACCGAAGACACCGGGGAGCTGTTTTTT. The rearrangement joins TRBV4-3 to TRBJ2-2; D not resolved. Germline V gene sequence: CDR1 LGHNA, CDR2 YSLEER. This CDR3 contains 17 residues. V lost 4 bases and J 3 bases, leaving 18 bases between the germline ends.

CDR3 loop: CASSLFSYGYTF. The CDR3 nucleotides read TGTGCCAGCAGCTTGTTCTCCTATGGCTACACCTTC. This chain connects TRBV5-4 to TRBJ1-2; no reliable D call. The CDR3 sequence is 12 residues long. Germline loops: CDR1 SGHNT, CDR2 YYREEE (reference sequence). V was trimmed by 1 base and J by 4 bases, leaving 5 bases between them.

This clonotype has only one observation. CDR3 protein: CASSIPRETQYF. CDR3 DNA: TGTGCCAGCAGTATCCCTCGGGAGACCCAGTACTTC. The chain combines TRBV12-3 or TRBV12-4 with TRBJ2-5; D ambiguous. The V end was cut by 5 bases, the J end by 5 bases, with 9 bases between. The CDR3 is 12 residues long.

This clonotype was picked up one time. The V gene is TRBV20-1, the J gene TRBJ2-7; D possibly uses TRBD1 or TRBD2 (6 bases each). The CDR3 loop spans 13 amino acids. V shed 6 bases and J shed 0 bases, with 12 bases lying between them. Germline V CDR1 and CDR2: DFQATT, SNEGSKA (reference sequence). The CDR3 nucleotides are TGCAGTGCCCAAACGGGGGCCTCCTACGAGCAGTACTTC. It yields the protein CSAQTGASYEQYF.

The CDR3 sequence is CASSLSAGRLSYEQYF. The CDR3, as DNA: TGTGCCAGCAGCCTCAGCGCAGGTCGACTATCCTACGAGCAGTACTTC. The chain couples TRBV14 to TRBJ2-7, with a weak D call TRBD2 (5 bases). The germline gives CDR1 SGHDN, CDR2 FVKESK. This CDR3 region has 16 residues. V lost 4 bases to trimming and J lost 1 base, with 17 bases between them.

V and J are TRBV6-4 and TRBJ2-1, with no clear D. Germline V gene lookup returns CDR1 MRHNA and CDR2 SNTAGT. The CDR3 is 12 residues long. V lost 0 bases and J 9 bases, leaving 6 bases between the germline ends. CDR3 region: CASSDSGFEQFF. CDR3 sequence (DNA): TGTGCCAGCAGTGACTCGGGGTTTGAGCAGTTCTTC.

J is TRBJ2-1 and V is TRBV14; D might be TRBD2 (6 bases). Trimming removed 1 base from V and 7 bases from J, with 20 bases in between. Germline V gene lookup returns CDR1 SGHDN and CDR2 FVKESK. This CDR3 is built from 17 residues. CDR3 amino acids: CASSQADGGPSINEQFF. The DNA of the CDR3 is TGTGCCAGCAGCCAAGCAGACGGAGGGCCGAGTATAAATGAGCAGTTCTTC.

This sequence joins TRBV11-1 and TRBJ2-7; the D gene could be TRBD1 or TRBD2 (6 bases each). This CDR3 region has 13 residues. Between the trimmed V and J ends, which lost 5 bases and 7 bases, there was a span of 15 bases. Per germline, CDR1 SGHAT and CDR2 FQDESV (reference sequence). CDR3 sequence reads: CASSLDGGWEQYF. CDR3 nucleotides: TGTGCCAGCAGCCTAGACGGGGGCTGGGAGCAGTACTTC.

The CDR3 DNA reads TGTGCCAGCGGGGGACAGCCCTACAATGAGCAGTTCTTC. As protein: CASGGQPYNEQFF. The rearrangement uses TRBV28 and TRBJ2-1; 7 bases match TRBD1. There are 13 residues in the CDR3. The V and J ends lost 8 bases and 2 bases, in that order; junction bases with no gene match: 3. Germline-derived CDR1 and CDR2 are MDHEN and SYDVKM.

This clonotype was seen only once. V is TRBV9 and J is TRBJ1-2; D perhaps matches TRBD1 (6 bases). Germline-derived CDR1 and CDR2 are SGDLS and YYNGEE. The V and J ends lost 5 bases and 5 bases respectively, with 13 bases between them. This CDR3 has 13 residues. The DNA of the CDR3 is TGTGCCAGCAGGGGGACAAGATCTTATGGCTACACCTTC. This gives the protein CASRGTRSYGYTF.

The genes are TRBV12-3 or TRBV12-4 and TRBJ2-7; 16 nucleotides agree with TRBD2. V lost 6 bases and J lost 7; bases outside the gene matches: 3. The CDR3 runs 14 residues. In DNA, the CDR3 is TGTGCCAGCAGCCCGGGACTAGCGGGAGGGGAGCAGTACTTC. It translates to CASSPGLAGGEQYF.

This chain joins TRBV6-2 or TRBV6-3 and TRBJ2-7, with TRBD2 as a possible D gene (5 bases). V lost 4 bases, J lost 3 bases, and 16 bases lay in between. There are 15 residues in the CDR3. In germline, CDR1 is MNHEY, CDR2 SVGEGT. The CDR3 bases are TGTGCCAGCAGTTGGTTTTTAGGGAGCAACTACGAGCAGTACTTC. Translation: CASSWFLGSNYEQYF.

This clonotype was seen just once. This chain joins TRBV20-1 and TRBJ2-7; 9 positions match TRBD1. This CDR3 comprises 16 residues. Germline V CDR1 and CDR2: DFQATT, SNEGSKA (reference sequence). Trimming at V came to 0 bases and at J to 2 bases, leaving 8 bases not matched to a gene. CDR3 nucleotide sequence: TGCAGTGCTAGAGAACTGAAAGGGACAGGGCCCTACGAGCAGTACTTC. Translated, it gives CSARELKGTGPYEQYF.

This chain connects TRBV7-9 to TRBJ2-7; 11 nucleotides agree with TRBD2. V shed 4 bases and J 6 bases; nucleotides not matched to a gene: 11. The CDR3 runs to 16 residues. The V gene's germline CDR1 is SEHNR and CDR2 FQNEAQ (reference sequence). The CDR3, as DNA: TGTGCCAGCAGCTCGCCTATGGGACTAGCGGTTCTCGAGCAGTACTTC. Translated, it gives CASSSPMGLAVLEQYF.

CDR3: CAWILGRWTEAFF. As DNA, the CDR3 is TGTGCCTGGATCCTGGGGCGGTGGACTGAAGCTTTCTTT. The J gene is TRBJ1-1, the V gene TRBV30; D may be TRBD1 (5 bases). V was clipped by 4 bases and J by 5 bases, with 14 bases between them. CDR3 length: 13 amino acids. Germline V gene lookup returns CDR1 GTSNPN and CDR2 SVGIG (reference sequence).

The CDR3 is CASSYVAGTQYF. DNA of the CDR3: TGTGCCAGCAGTTACGTAGCGGGGACGCAGTATTTT. The rearrangement links TRBV6-5 to TRBJ2-3, with TRBD2 matching 8 bases. The CDR3 covers 12 residues. Germline CDR1 and CDR2: MNHEY and SVGAGI. V shed 2 bases and J 9 bases; nucleotides not matched to a gene: 1.

This clonotype appeared a single time. The chain couples TRBV6-2 or TRBV6-3 to TRBJ2-3; D gene unclear. The CDR3 contains 13 residues. V gave up 2 bases and J gave up 4 bases, with 7 bases separating them. Germline CDR1 and CDR2: MNHEY and SVGEGT. CDR3 loop: CASSYVSPDTQYF. In nucleotides, the CDR3 is TGTGCCAGCAGTTACGTCTCCCCAGATACGCAGTATTTT.

The chain combines TRBV30 with TRBJ1-4; D is ambiguous. V lost 3 bases, J lost 8 bases, and 7 bases lay in between. The CDR3 length is 11 residues. Per germline, CDR1 GTSNPN and CDR2 SVGIG (reference sequence). DNA of the CDR3: TGTGCCTGGAGCATCGGGGAAAAACTGTTTTTT. Protein sequence: CAWSIGEKLFF.

The J gene is TRBJ2-1, the V gene TRBV19; a weak D match, TRBD2 (5 bases). V was cut by 7 bases and J by 2 bases, with 9 bases left in between. Germline-derived CDR1 and CDR2 are LNHDA and SQIVND (reference sequence). This CDR3 comprises 13 residues. CDR3 sequence reads: CASTSGAYNEQFF. CDR3 sequence (DNA): TGTGCCAGTACCTCCGGGGCCTACAATGAGCAGTTCTTC.